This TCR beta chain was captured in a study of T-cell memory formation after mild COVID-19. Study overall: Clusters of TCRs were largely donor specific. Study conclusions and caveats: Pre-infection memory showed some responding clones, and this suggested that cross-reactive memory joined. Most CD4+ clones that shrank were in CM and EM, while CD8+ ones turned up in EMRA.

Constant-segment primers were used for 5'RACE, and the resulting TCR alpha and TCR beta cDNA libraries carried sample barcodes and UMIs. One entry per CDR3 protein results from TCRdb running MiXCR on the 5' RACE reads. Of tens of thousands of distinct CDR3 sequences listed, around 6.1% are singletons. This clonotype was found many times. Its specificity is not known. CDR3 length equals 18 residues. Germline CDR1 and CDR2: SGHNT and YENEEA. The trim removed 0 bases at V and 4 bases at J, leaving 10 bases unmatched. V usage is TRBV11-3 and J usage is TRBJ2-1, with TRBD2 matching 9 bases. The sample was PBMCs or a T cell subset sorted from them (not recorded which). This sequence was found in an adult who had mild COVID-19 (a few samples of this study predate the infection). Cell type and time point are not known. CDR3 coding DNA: TGTGCCAGCAGCTTAGATACGACTAGCGGCTTTGGGTACAATGAGCAGTTCTTC. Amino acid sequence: CASSLDTTSGFGYNEQFF.